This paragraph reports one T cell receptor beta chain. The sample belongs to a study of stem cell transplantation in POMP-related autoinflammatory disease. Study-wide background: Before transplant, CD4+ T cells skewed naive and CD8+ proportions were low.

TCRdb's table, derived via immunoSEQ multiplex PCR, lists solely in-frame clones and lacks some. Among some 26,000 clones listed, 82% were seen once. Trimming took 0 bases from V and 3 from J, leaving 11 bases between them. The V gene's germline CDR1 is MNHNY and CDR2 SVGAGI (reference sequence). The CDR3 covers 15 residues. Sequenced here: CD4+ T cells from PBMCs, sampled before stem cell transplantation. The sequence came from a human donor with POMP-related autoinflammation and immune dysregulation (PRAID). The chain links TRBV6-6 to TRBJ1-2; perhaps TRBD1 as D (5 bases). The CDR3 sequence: CASSYSPGPYYGYTF. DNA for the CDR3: TGTGCCAGCAGTTACTCCCCAGGGCCCTACTATGGCTACACCTTC.